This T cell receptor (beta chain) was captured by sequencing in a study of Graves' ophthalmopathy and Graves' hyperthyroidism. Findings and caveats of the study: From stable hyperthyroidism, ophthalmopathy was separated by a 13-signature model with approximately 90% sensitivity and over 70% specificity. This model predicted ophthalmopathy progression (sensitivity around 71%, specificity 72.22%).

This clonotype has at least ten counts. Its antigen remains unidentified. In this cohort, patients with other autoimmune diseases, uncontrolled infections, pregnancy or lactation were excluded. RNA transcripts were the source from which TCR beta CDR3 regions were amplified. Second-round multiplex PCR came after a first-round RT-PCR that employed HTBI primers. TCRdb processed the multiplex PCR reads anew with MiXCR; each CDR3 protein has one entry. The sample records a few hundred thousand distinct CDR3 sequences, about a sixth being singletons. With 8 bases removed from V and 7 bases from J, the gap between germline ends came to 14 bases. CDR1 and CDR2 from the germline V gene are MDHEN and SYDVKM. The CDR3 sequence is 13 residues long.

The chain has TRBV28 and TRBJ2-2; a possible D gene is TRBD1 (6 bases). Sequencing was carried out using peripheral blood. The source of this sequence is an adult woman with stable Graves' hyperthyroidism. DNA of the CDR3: TGTGCCAGCGGCAGGGGAAGTGGCGGGGAGCTGTTTTTT. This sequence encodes CASGRGSGGELFF.